The 10 T cell receptor beta chains presented below share a single source sample, sequenced in a study of control samples from healthy donors and cancer patients (dated by TCRdb to the early 2020s). The library was made by the immunoSEQ multiplex PCR assay. The clones in this table, taken by TCRdb from immuneACCESS, are in-frame only. Not every clone is retained; where verified, under half of the shortfall comes from an unresolved V gene, and the cause of the rest is unknown. The sample includes under 55,000 clones, with 75% to 85% observed a single time. Together, the top ten hold around 9.1% of the sample. The material sequenced was blood. The receptor set was obtained from a man between 65 and 80 years old in good health.

The chain is built from TRBV7-9 and TRBJ2-1; a possible D gene is TRBD2 (5 bases). The V gene lost 8 bases and the J gene lost 2 bases, with 13 bases spanning the gap. The CDR3 spans 14 residues. Germline CDR1 reads SEHNR; CDR2 reads FQNEAQ (reference sequence). The CDR3 reads CASRWGVAYNEQFF. CDR3 in DNA: TGTGCCAGCCGCTGGGGAGTAGCCTACAATGAGCAGTTCTTC.

V is TRBV28 and J is TRBJ1-3; D may be TRBD1 (5 bases). V shed 5 bases and J shed 0 bases, with 11 bases lying between them. The CDR3 consists of 15 residues. The germline gives CDR1 MDHEN, CDR2 SYDVKM. The CDR3 sequence is CASSMGGFSGNTIYF. CDR3 coding DNA: TGTGCCAGCAGTATGGGGGGATTCTCTGGAAACACCATATATTTT.

The chain couples TRBV5-8 to TRBJ2-2, with unresolved D. Trimming took 0 bases from V and 2 from J, leaving 14 bases between them. The CDR3 runs to 17 residues. CDR1 and CDR2 (germline): SGHTS, YDEGEE. CDR3 bases: TGTGCCAGCAGCTTGGTAGGCCCCCGAGATAACACCGGGGAGCTGTTTTTT. This sequence encodes CASSLVGPRDNTGELFF.

The gene calls are TRBV28 and TRBJ1-2; D call uncertain. The V gene's germline CDR1 is MDHEN and CDR2 SYDVKM. The ends were cut back, 5 bases at V and 4 bases at J, with 11 bases in the middle. The CDR3 totals 13 residues. The CDR3 reads CASSPSTPYGYTF. CDR3 bases: TGTGCCAGCAGTCCCTCAACACCCTATGGCTACACCTTC.

The genes are TRBV2 and TRBJ2-1; D is unresolved. The germline V gene encodes CDR1 SNHLY and CDR2 FYNNEI. Between the trimmed V and J ends, which lost 5 bases and 9 bases, there was a span of 8 bases. The CDR3 has 11 amino acids. The CDR3 DNA follows: TGTGCCAGCAGTCAGGTCACTGAGCAGTTCTTC. Its protein product is CASSQVTEQFF.

V and J are TRBV6-5 and TRBJ1-2; maybe TRBD1 (6 bases). V shed 2 bases and J shed 2 bases, with 9 bases lying between them. This CDR3 region has 14 residues. Germline V gene data show CDR1 as MNHEY and CDR2 as SVGAGI. CDR3: CASSYRGTNYGYTF. The CDR3 coding sequence is TGTGCCAGCAGTTACAGGGGGACAAACTATGGCTACACCTTC.

The chain has TRBV28 and TRBJ2-7; the D gene is possibly TRBD2 (6 bases). This CDR3 region has 19 residues. Germline V CDR1 and CDR2: MDHEN, SYDVKM. Trimming removed 4 bases at V and 2 bases at J, with 27 bases between. Written as DNA, the CDR3 is TGTGCCAGCAGTTCAACCCCCGTTTGGACCCGGGACTTTGCCTACGAGCAGTACTTC. Its protein is CASSSTPVWTRDFAYEQYF. Drawing the rest from reference TRBV28 and TRBJ2-7, the complete variable domain is DVKVTQSSRYLVKRTGEKVFLECVQDMDHENMFWYRQDPGLGLRLIYFSYDVKMKEKGDIPEGYSVSREKKERFSLILESASTNQTSMYLCASSSTPVWTRDFAYEQYFGPGTRLTVT.

This clone was counted between two and nine times. This chain uses TRBV5-8 with TRBJ1-5; D may be TRBD1 (6 bases). The germline V gene has CDR1 SGHTS and CDR2 YDEGEE. This CDR3 region has 14 residues. Between the trimmed V and J ends, which lost 7 bases and 3 bases, there was a span of 14 bases. The CDR3 region is CASRGTGFNQPQHF. The CDR3 nucleotides read TGTGCCAGCCGGGGCACAGGGTTCAATCAGCCCCAGCATTTT.

V is TRBV7-8 and J is TRBJ2-7; 7 nucleotides line up with TRBD2. V lost 4 bases, J lost 0 bases, and 15 bases stayed unmatched. The germline V gene has CDR1 SGHVS and CDR2 FQNEAQ. The CDR3 extends over 18 amino acids. This CDR3 is CASSSTPFSGHSSYEQYF. The CDR3, as DNA: TGTGCCAGCAGCTCCACCCCCTTTAGCGGGCATAGCTCCTACGAGCAGTACTTC.

V usage is TRBV11-1 and J usage is TRBJ2-7; either TRBD1 or TRBD2 may supply D (6 bases each). Between the trimmed V and J ends, which lost 6 bases and 2 bases, there was a span of 20 bases. The germline V gene encodes CDR1 SGHAT and CDR2 FQDESV (reference sequence). The CDR3 loop spans 16 amino acids. This CDR3 reads CASSKGGRQQTYEQYF. The DNA for the CDR3 is TGTGCCAGCAGTAAGGGGGGCCGGCAACAAACCTACGAGCAGTACTTC.